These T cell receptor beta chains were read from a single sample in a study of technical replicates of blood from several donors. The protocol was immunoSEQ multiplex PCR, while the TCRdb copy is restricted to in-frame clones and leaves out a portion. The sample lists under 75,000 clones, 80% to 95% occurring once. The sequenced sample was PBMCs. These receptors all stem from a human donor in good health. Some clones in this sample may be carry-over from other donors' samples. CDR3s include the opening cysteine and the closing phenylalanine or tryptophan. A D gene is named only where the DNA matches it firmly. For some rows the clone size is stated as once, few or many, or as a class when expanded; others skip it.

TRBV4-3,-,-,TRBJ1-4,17,TGCGCCAGCAGCCAACCAACTCCCTCGGGACTGTCCGAAAAACTGTTTTTT,CASSQPTPSGLSEKLFF
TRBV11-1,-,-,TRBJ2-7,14,TGTGCCAGCAGCTTAGCACAGAGCTCCTACGAGCAGTACTTC,CASSLAQSSYEQYF
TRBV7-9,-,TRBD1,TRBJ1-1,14,TGTGCCAGCACCCTACAGGGGGCGGGCACTGAAGCTTTCTTT,CASTLQGAGTEAFF
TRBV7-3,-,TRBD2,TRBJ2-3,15,TGTGCCAGCAGCCCAGGACTAGGTGCTCCAGATACGCAGTATTTT,CASSPGLGAPDTQYF
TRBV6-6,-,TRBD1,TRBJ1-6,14,TGTGCCAGCAGTTCGGGACAGGTGAACTCACCCCTCCACTTT,CASSSGQVNSPLHF
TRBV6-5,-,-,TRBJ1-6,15,TGTGCCAGCAGGATAGCACAGGGTGCCAATTCACCCCTCCACTTT,CASRIAQGANSPLHF
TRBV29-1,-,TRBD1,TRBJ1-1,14,TGCAGCGTTGAAGAAGGGACAGTCGGCACTGAAGCTTTCTTT,CSVEEGTVGTEAFF
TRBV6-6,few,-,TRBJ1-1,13,TGTGCCACCTCGGGGGGGAAGGGGGCTGAAGCTTTCTTT,CATSGGKGAEAFF
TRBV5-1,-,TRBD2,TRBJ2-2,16,TGCGCCAGCAGCTTGGGGGACTACCAGAACACCGGGGAGCTGTTTTTT,CASSLGDYQNTGELFF
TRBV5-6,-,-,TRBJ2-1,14,TGTGCCAGCAGCTCTTTAGCGCGCCCCGAAGGGCAGTTCTTC,CASSSLARPEGQFF
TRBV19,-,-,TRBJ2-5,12,TGTGCCAGTAGTGCTAGCCAAGAGACCCAGTACTTC,CASSASQETQYF
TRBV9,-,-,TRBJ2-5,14,TGTGCCAGCAGCGTAAAACCCAGGGCAGAGACCCAGTACTTC,CASSVKPRAETQYF
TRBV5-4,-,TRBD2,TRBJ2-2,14,TGTGCCAGCAGCCTGATGGGACTAGCCGGGGAGCTGTTTTTT,CASSLMGLAGELFF
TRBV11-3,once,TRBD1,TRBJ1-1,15,TGTGCCAGCAGCTCATCGACAGGGGGGGGCACTGAAGCTTTCTTT,CASSSSTGGGTEAFF
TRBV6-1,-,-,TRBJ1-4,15,TGTGCCAGCAGTCCCTACAGCGGGGGATATGAAAAACTGTTTTTT,CASSPYSGGYEKLFF
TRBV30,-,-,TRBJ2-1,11,TGTGCCTGGAGTCCCATGAATGAGCAGTTCTTC,CAWSPMNEQFF
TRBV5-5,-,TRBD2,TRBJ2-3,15,TGTGCCAGCAGCTTGAGTAGCGGGACTACAGATACGCAGTATTTT,CASSLSSGTTDTQYF
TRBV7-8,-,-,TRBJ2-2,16,TGTGCCAGCAAACCCCCGATCAGGTTTGACACCGGGGAGCTGTTTTTT,CASKPPIRFDTGELFF
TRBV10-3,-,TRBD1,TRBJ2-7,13,TGTGCCACCGGAGCGGGACAGGGCCTCGAGCAGTACTTC,CATGAGQGLEQYF
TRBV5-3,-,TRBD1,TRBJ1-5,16,TGTGCCAGAAGCTTGAAAGTACAGGGGGCCTTTCAGCCCCAGCATTTT,CARSLKVQGAFQPQHF
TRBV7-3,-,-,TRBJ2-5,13,TGTGCCAGCAGCCCCGGTGGGCGAGAGACCCAGTACTTC,CASSPGGRETQYF
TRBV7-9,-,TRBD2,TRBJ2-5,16,TGTGCCAGCAGCTTAGAAGTTGCGGGAGACGGGGAGACCCAGTACTTC,CASSLEVAGDGETQYF
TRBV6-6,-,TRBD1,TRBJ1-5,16,TGTGCCAGCAGTTACTCGAACAGGGGGAACAATCAGCCCCAGCATTTT,CASSYSNRGNNQPQHF
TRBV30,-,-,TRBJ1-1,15,TGTGCCTGGAGTGTACCTGACAGGACTAACACTGAAGCTTTCTTT,CAWSVPDRTNTEAFF
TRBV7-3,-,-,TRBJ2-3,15,TGTGCCAGCAGCTTAATCGTCGGTAGCACAGATACGCAGTATTTT,CASSLIVGSTDTQYF
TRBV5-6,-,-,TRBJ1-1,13,TGTGCCAGCAGCTCCAGGATTCAGCCTGAAGCTTTCTTT,CASSSRIQPEAFF
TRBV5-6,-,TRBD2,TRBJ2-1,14,TGTGCCAGCAGTTCACGGGAGGGCTCCAATGAGCAGTTCTTC,CASSSREGSNEQFF
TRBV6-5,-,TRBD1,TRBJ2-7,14,TGTGCCAGCAGTTACCGGGACAGGGGCTACGAGCAGTACTTC,CASSYRDRGYEQYF
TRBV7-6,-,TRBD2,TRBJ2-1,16,TGTGCCAGCAGCTTAGAAGCGGGAGGCCCATACAATGAGCAGTTCTTC,CASSLEAGGPYNEQFF
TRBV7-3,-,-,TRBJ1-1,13,TGTGCCAGCAGGGAAACAGTGAACACTGAAGCTTTCTTT,CASRETVNTEAFF
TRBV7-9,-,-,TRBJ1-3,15,TGTGCCAGCACCCCTCAGGGGTTTGGGGGAAACACCATATATTTT,CASTPQGFGGNTIYF
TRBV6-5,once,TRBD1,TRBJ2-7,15,TGTGCCAGCAGTCTTAAGACAGGGGGCACGGGAAAGCAGTACTTC,CASSLKTGGTGKQYF
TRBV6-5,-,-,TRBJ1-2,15,TGTGCCAGCAGTGACTACGGCAGTCAGGGAAGTGGCTACACCTTC,CASSDYGSQGSGYTF
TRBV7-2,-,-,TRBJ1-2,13,TGTGCCAGCAGCTTAGCTCTGTCGGGGGGCTACACCTTC,CASSLALSGGYTF
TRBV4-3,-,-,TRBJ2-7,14,TGCGCCAGCAGCCAAGACAGGGCAGGAAACGAGCAGTACTTC,CASSQDRAGNEQYF
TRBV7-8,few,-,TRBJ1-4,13,TGTGCCAGCTGCGCAGGGGCTAATGAAAAACTGTTTTTT,CASCAGANEKLFF
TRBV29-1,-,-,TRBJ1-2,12,TGCAGCGTAGACAGGCCGCACGAAGGCTACACCTTC,CSVDRPHEGYTF
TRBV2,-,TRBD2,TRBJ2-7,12,TGTGCCAGCCTGGGGGGGAAGGGCGAGCAGTACTTC,CASLGGKGEQYF
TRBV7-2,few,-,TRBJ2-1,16,TGTGCCAGCAGCCTACTAGTACAACGGGCCTACAATGAGCAGTTCTTC,CASSLLVQRAYNEQFF
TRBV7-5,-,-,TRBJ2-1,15,TGTGCCAGAAGCTTAACGAGACTAGCGATCCATGAGCAGTTCTTC,CARSLTRLAIHEQFF
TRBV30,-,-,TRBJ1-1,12,TGTGCCTGGAGTTCCGGGTCTTCTGAAGCTTTCTTT,CAWSSGSSEAFF